Each of the 5 T cell receptor beta chains below was sequenced from the same sample in a study of shared clonotypes between healthy human individuals. Method: immunoSEQ multiplex PCR; TCRdb's copy keeps in-frame clones and lacks some. The sample consists of approximately 2.1 million clones, 90% to 95% of them appearing once. What was sequenced was naive CD4+ T cells from PBMCs. The subset here: CD45RA+ positively selected. These receptors all come from a young man in good health. Some clones in this sample may be carry-over from other donors' samples.

The chain carries TRBV5-4 and TRBJ1-1; D gene unclear. V lost 0 bases to trimming and J lost 2 bases, with 8 bases between them. Germline V CDR1 and CDR2: SGHNT, YYREEE (reference sequence). CDR3 length: 14 residues. Written as DNA, the CDR3 is TGTGCCAGCAGCTTGGCGTGGGCTAACACTGAAGCTTTCTTT. It is translated as CASSLAWANTEAFF.

This chain connects TRBV7-2 to TRBJ1-1, with D unresolved. The CDR3 totals 11 residues. The V end lost 5 bases, the J end lost 8 bases, and 9 bases lay between the germline ends. Germline CDR1 and CDR2: SGHTA and FQGNSA. The CDR3 protein is CASSQNSEAFF. The CDR3 nucleotides are TGTGCCAGCAGCCAAAATTCGGAAGCTTTCTTT.

J is TRBJ1-4 and V is TRBV28; D is perhaps TRBD1 (5 bases). From germline, CDR1 is MDHEN and CDR2 SYDVKM. Deletions cut 6 bases from V and 10 bases from J, with 18 bases between. The CDR3 has 14 amino acids. The CDR3 here is CASSLGHSRGKLFF. CDR3 nucleotides: TGTGCCAGCAGCCTAGGACACTCTCGGGGAAAACTGTTTTTT.

In the case of this clone: The sample has other DNA sequences that encode this CDR3 too. V is TRBV28 and J is TRBJ2-2; 9 nucleotides align to TRBD2. This CDR3 spans 15 amino acids. Germline assignment: CDR1 MDHEN and CDR2 SYDVKM. V shed 5 bases and J 5 bases; nucleotides not matched to a gene: 6. In DNA form, the CDR3 reads TGTGCCAGCAGTCTTAGCGGGAGTGGAACCGGGGAGCTGTTTTTT. Translating it yields CASSLSGSGTGELFF.

V and J are TRBV15 and TRBJ1-4; D not certain. CDR3 size: 15 residues. CDR1 LNHNV and CDR2 YYDKDF come from the germline V gene (reference sequence). The germline V and J ends were trimmed by 4 bases and 5 bases, with 14 bases remaining between them. Here the CDR3 reads CATSTPGYLNEKLFF. The CDR3 DNA sequence: TGTGCCACCAGCACCCCGGGTTACCTGAATGAAAAACTGTTTTTT.